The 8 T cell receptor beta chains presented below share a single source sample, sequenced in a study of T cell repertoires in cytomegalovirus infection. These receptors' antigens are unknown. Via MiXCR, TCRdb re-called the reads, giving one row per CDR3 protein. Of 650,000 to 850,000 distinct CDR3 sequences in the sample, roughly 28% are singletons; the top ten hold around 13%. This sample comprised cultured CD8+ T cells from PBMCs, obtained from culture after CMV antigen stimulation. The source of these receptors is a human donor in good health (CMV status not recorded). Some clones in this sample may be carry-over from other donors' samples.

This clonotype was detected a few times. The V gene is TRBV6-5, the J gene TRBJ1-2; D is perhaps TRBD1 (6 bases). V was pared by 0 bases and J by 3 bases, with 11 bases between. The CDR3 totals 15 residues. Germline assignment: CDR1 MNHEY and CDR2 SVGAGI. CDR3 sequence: CASSYSNREYYGYTF. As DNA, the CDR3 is TGTGCCAGCAGTTACTCGAACAGGGAATACTATGGCTACACCTTC.

The CDR3: CASSFSPDFYGYTF. CDR3 bases: TGTGCCAGCAGTTTTAGTCCCGACTTCTATGGCTACACCTTC. The chain employs TRBV12-3 or TRBV12-4 and TRBJ1-2; no firm D call. The ends were cut back, 3 bases at V and 4 bases at J, with 12 bases in the middle. The CDR3 is made up of 14 amino acids.

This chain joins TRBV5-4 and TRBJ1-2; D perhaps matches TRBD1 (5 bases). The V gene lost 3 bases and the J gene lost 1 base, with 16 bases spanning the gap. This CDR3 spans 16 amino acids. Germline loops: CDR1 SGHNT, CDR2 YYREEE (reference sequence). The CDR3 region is CASSSEGTYHNYGYTF. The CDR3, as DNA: TGTGCCAGCAGCTCGGAGGGGACGTATCATAACTATGGCTACACCTTC.

CDR3 sequence reads: CASSHQGAGYGYTF. The CDR3 DNA sequence: TGTGCCAGCAGTCACCAGGGGGCTGGTTATGGCTACACCTTC. The rearrangement links TRBV28 to TRBJ1-2; 8 bases align to TRBD1. The V gene's germline CDR1 is MDHEN and CDR2 SYDVKM. The CDR3 sequence is 14 residues long. The V and J ends lost 5 bases and 5 bases, in that order; junction bases with no gene match: 7.

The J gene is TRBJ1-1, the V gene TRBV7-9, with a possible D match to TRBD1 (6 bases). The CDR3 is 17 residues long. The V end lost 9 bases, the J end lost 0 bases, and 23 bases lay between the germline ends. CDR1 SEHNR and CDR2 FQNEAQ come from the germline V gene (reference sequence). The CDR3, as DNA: TGTGCCAGTGGGGGGGCAGGGCCCTCCCACATGAACACTGAAGCTTTCTTT. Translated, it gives CASGGAGPSHMNTEAFF.

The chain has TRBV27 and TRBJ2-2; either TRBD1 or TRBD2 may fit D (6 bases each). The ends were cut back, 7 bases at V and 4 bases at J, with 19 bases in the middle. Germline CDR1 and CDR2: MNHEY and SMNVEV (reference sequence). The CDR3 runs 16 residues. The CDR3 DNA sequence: TGTGCCAGCACCACAGGAGGGGGTGAAGGCACCGGGGAGCTGTTTTTT. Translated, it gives CASTTGGGEGTGELFF.

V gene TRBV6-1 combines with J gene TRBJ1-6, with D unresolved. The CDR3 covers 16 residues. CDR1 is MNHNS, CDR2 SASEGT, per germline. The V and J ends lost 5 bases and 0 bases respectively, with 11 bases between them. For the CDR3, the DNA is TGTGCCAGCAGTACAGTTTTAAGCTCCTATAATTCACCCCTCCACTTT. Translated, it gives CASSTVLSSYNSPLHF.

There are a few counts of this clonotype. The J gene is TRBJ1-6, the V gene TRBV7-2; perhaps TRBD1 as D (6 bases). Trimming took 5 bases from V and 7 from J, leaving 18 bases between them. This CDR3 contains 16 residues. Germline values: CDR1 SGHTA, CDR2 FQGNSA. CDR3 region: CASSPVGGSDNSPLHF. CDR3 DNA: TGTGCCAGCAGCCCCGTTGGGGGCTCGGACAATTCACCCCTCCACTTT.